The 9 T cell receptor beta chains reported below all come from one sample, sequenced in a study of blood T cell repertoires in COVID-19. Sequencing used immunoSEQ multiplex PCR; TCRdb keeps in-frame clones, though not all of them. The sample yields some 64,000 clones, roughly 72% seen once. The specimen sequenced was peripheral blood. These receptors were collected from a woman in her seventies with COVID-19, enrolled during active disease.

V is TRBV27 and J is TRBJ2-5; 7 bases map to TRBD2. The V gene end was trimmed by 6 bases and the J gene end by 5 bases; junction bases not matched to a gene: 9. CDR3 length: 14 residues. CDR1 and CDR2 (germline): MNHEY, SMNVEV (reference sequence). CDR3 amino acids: CASRGGGPSETQYF. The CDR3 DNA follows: TGTGCCAGCAGGGGGGGAGGGCCCTCGGAGACCCAGTACTTC.

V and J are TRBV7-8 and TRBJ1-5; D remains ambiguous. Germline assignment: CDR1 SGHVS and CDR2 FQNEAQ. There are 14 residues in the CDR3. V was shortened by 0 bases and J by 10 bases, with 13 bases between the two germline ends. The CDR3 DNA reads TGTGCCAGCAGCTTAGCCCCACGAGGCCGACCCCAGCATTTT. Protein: CASSLAPRGRPQHF.

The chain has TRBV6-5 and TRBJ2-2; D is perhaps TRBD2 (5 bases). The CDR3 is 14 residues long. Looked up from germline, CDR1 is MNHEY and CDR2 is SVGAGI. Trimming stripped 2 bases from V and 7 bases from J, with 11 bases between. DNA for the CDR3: TGTGCCAGCAGTTACGAGGGCTACCGCGGGGAGCTGTTTTTT. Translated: CASSYEGYRGELFF.

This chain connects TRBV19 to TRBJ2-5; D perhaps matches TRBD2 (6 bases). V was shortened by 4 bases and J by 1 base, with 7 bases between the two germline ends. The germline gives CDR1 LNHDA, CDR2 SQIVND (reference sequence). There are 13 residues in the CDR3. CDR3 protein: CASSRGLQETQYF. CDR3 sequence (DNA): TGTGCCAGTAGTAGGGGACTCCAAGAGACCCAGTACTTC.

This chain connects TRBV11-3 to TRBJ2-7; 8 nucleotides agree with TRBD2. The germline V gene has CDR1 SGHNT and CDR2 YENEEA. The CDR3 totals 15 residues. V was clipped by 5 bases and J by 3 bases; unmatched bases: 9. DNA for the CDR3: TGTGCCAGCAGCCCGGGGGGGCTAGCGGACTACGAGCAGTACGTC. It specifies CASSPGGLADYEQYV.

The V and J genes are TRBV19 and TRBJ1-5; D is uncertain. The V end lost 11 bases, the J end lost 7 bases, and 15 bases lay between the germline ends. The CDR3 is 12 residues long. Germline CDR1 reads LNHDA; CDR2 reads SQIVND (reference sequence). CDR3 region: CAGSGGGQPQHF. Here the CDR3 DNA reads TGTGCCGGGAGCGGCGGCGGCCAGCCCCAGCATTTT.

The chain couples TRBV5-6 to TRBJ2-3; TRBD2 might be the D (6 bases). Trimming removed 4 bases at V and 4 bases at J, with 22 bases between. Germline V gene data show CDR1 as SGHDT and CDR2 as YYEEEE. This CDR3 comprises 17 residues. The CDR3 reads CASSPPEGTHAADTQYF. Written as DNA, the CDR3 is TGTGCCAGCAGCCCCCCGGAGGGGACCCATGCGGCAGATACGCAGTATTTT.

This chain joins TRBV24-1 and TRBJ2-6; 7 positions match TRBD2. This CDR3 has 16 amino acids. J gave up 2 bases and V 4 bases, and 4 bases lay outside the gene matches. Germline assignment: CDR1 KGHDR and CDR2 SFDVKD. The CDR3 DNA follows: TGTGCCACCAGTGACCCCGGGACTACTGGGGCCAACGTCCTGACTTTC. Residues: CATSDPGTTGANVLTF.

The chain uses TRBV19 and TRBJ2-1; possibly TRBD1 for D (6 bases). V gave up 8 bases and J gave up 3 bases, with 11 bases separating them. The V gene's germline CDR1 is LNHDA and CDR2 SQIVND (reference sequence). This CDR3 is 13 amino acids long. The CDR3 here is CASSGQNYNEQFF. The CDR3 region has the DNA TGTGCCAGTTCTGGACAGAACTACAATGAGCAGTTCTTC.